This T cell receptor beta chain was retrieved from a study of cytomegalovirus exposure and HLA in healthy donors (TCRdb year 2017). In terms of the full investigation: According to an earlier analysis of a few hundred of the donors, about 170 million T cells yielded roughly 100 million unique TCR beta sequences and approximately 300 Gb of sequence data. Approximately 310 gigabases of sequencing data and roughly 80 million unique TCR sequences made up an early release that covered over 550 HLA-typed donors. Of the roughly 400 genotyped donors, approximately 82% fell in the genetic ancestry cluster associated with self-reported Caucasian donors. The study aimed to test whether cataloging public T cell receptors could reveal signatures of past pathogen exposure. The T cell repertoires of several hundred subjects were profiled by immunosequencing and related to cytomegalovirus serostatus. Besides the first cohort of 550 to 750 subjects, a separate validation cohort made up of over 95 different subjects was used. To predict cytomegalovirus infection status, the study combined high-throughput TCR immunosequencing, statistical association of individual TCRs with disease status, and machine learning. In a later analysis, previously published TCR beta repertoires from 670 or so donors were re-analyzed and high-resolution HLA genotyping was added so that TCR occurrence patterns could be studied. Rather than drawing on any new phenotypic data, the later analysis identified candidate immune exposures from TCR beta sequences and the way those sequences occurred across donors. An earlier analysis of around 580 of the donors used high-throughput TCR beta sequencing to judge whether each TCR beta V gene segment behaved as functional or pseudogenic. Donor age, sex, ethnicity and CMV serostatus were compiled alongside the repertoire data. Genome-wide SNP genotypes for about 60% of the 666 donors were used in a later genetic analysis, which treated that subset as a discovery cohort. All discovery cohort repertoires had been generated using a single sequencing platform. Class I and class II HLA loci were covered by the typing at four-digit resolution. Typing coverage varied by locus: roughly 620-640 donors for A, B, C, DRB1 and DQB1; roughly 520 for DQA1; about 570 for DPA1; 450 to 480 for DPB1. Because of strong linkage in the cohort, roughly five DR-DQ haplotypes were treated as single units for association and clustering. Across around 400 genotyped donors of the cohort, an average of about 250,000 unique TCR beta nucleotide sequences per donor were sequenced, and roughly a sixth of those sequences were non-productive. Results and caveats for the whole study, not just this receptor: A later analysis associated approximately 17,000 TCR beta sequences with specific HLA alleles at a false discovery rate of 0.05. Cytomegalovirus status was reported to be diagnosed by the classifier with high specificity and sensitivity in both the original and validation cohorts. The study listed around 160 TCR beta chains as associated with cytomegalovirus. In a later analysis, HLA-associated TCR beta chains were found to be more clonally expanded and to have lower generation probabilities than equally common non-associated chains. HLA typing was unavailable for some donors at each locus, so association tests used only the typed subset. According to a later analysis, TCR association rates differed among HLA loci, with DRB1 alleles showing the most associated TCRs and HLA-C alleles showing the fewest. A later analysis reported that several top co-occurrence clusters appeared linked to parvovirus B19, influenza, CMV and Epstein-Barr virus. An earlier analysis of approximately 540 of the donors showed that most TCR beta V segments appeared in productive rearrangements either about 90% or about 30% of the time, which broadly matched IMGT annotations. Most CMV-associated TCR beta chains appeared to be HLA-restricted in a later analysis, and the HLA associations seemed to be driven largely by CMV exposure. Across donors, most TCR sequences were observed very rarely, whereas some public TCRs were present in many individuals. For the cohort, immune exposure information was limited to CMV serostatus. In this cohort, only TCR beta chains were sequenced, and detectable features were limited by the absence of alpha or paired-chain data. Because counts were too low, approximately 18 rarely observed V segments, including chromosome 9 orphons, were excluded from the earlier analysis of 587 of the donors. A cluster of highly shared sequence variants was judged likely to represent a technical artifact of the sequencing pipeline. Strong co-occurrence of HLA alleles, especially DR and DQ, made assigning TCR associations to individual alleles difficult. According to a later genetic analysis, donors in an Asian-associated ancestry cluster had fewer N-insertions in productive TCRs than the approximately 610-donor mean. Roughly uniform sequencing depth across donors was assumed in presence/absence analyses, although this assumption may not hold. The authors suggested that the approach could potentially be generalized to other disease states and immunological phenotypes. Linkage disequilibrium might explain the correlated functional status among segregating V segments, but an unknown experimental factor could not be excluded. A later genetic analysis associated a missense DCLRE1C variant with V-gene and J-gene trimming of TCR beta chains, and an independent cohort replicated the association. The 87-base-pair reads could not distinguish some IMGT-functional V segments, including TRBV6-2 and TRBV6-3, so those segments were excluded. Three of the identified cytomegalovirus-associated TCR beta chains were confirmed in vitro to be specific for cytomegalovirus antigens. A further reported finding was that TCR beta sequences accurately predicted the HLA-A and HLA-B alleles for most subjects in the first cohort.

V gives up 8 bases and J gives up 1 base, and the segment between their germline ends measures 11 bases. The CDR3 numbers 13 residues from cysteine through phenylalanine. The retained sequence is limited to the CDR3, 39 bases, with the frame set at the first base. The germline V gene yields ENHRY for CDR1 and SYGVKD for CDR2. With regard to this clone: Its target antigen remains unknown. Base quality data are lacking; no much larger clone is found one base away.

The library was made by the immunoSEQ multiplex PCR assay. For the multiplex PCR, a mixture combining 60 forward primers for TCR Vbeta segments and 13 reverse primers for TCR Jbeta segments was used. The CDR3 region of rearranged TCR beta genes was amplified from genomic DNA with a multiplex PCR assay. On the Illumina HiSeq System, the amplified TCR beta libraries were sequenced as 87-base-pair reads. The published analysis was carried out like this. A later analysis counted about 76 million unique TCR beta chains across the 550 to 800 repertoires, and around 9.9 million of these chains were shared by at least two donors. A nearest-neighbor algorithm error-corrected the raw reads and collapsed the reads into unique sequences, merging closely related sequences to remove PCR and sequencing errors. To assign V, D and J gene segments, CDR3 sequences were aligned to IMGT reference sequences. Each retained sequence needed at least a six-nucleotide match to both a V gene segment and a J gene segment. Rearrangements were called productive when the CDR3 lacked stop codons and stayed in frame with V and J; all others were non-productive. CDR3 was defined according to IMGT convention as the region running from the second conserved V-encoded cysteine to the conserved J-encoded phenylalanine. Sequences without an unambiguous match to a single V gene segment were excluded from the earlier analysis of 450 to 750 of the donors. An earlier analysis of fewer than 750 of the donors called V segments functional above 56.7% productive rearrangements and segregating when the between-donor standard deviation exceeded 5%. To diagnose cytomegalovirus status from the catalog of TCR beta chain sequences, a statistical classification framework was built. V and J gene assignment, in a later analysis, came from comparing TCR nucleotide sequences with IMGT/GENE-DB human TR gene sequences. In a later analysis, CDR3 sequences and most-parsimonious VDJ recombination scenarios were assigned using the TCRdist pipeline. In a later analysis, each TCR beta chain was defined by its CDR3 amino acid sequence together with its V-gene family, and reads without a unique V-gene family were excluded. To address suspected cross-contamination and a sequencing artifact, a later analysis removed over 500 highly shared, low-generation-probability nucleotide sequences. A later analysis calculated a clonal expansion index for each public chain from normalized within-repertoire ranks of inferred template counts. In a later analysis, generation probabilities were computed using a VDJ recombination model fitted to out-of-frame rearrangements, and the results were checked against IGoR. Hypergeometric tests were used in a later analysis to score TCR-TCR, TCR-HLA and TCR-CMV co-occurrence, with a repertoire-size bias correction applied to the TCR pairs. A later analysis estimated false discovery rates by permuting HLA or CMV assignments 20 times. In a later analysis, co-occurring TCRs were grouped using DBSCAN, and TCRdist sequence similarity was added for clustering within HLA-allele-positive subsets. Repertoires with fewer than 30,000 or more than 120,000 public chains were left out of co-occurrence clustering, as were about 5 repertoires with anomalous nucleotide sharing. The immuneACCESS repertoire file appears here via TCRdb, limited to in-frame rearrangements. These files lack a portion of the clones; in checked studies, under half of the deficit traces to unresolved V genes, and the cause of the others is not known. V and J calls and clone size are as listed in that table; D and trimming were resolved from the DNA. Here the sample has under 300,000 clones; 81% occur a single time. The leading ten clones occupy around 8.3% of the sample.

In total, roughly 710 healthy bone marrow donors made up the cohort. At the time of sampling, every cohort member was nominally healthy, though immune exposures that went unrecorded were likely present. The donor was CMV seropositive and belonged to the group of 250 to 300 seropositive cohort members. Each donor provided a peripheral blood sample, and peripheral blood mononuclear cells were used for TCR beta sequencing. Genomic DNA was extracted from the blood cell samples with the Qiagen DNeasy Blood Extraction Kit. Sequenced material: PBMCs. The sequence is built from TRBV10-3 and TRBJ1-1; D gene: possibly TRBD1, on 6 matching bases. This receptor was identified in a woman aged 60-75 years in good health and CMV-seropositive. The CDR3 protein: CAIGGGENTEAFF. At the DNA level, the sequence is TGTGCCATCGGAGGGGGGGAGAACACTGAAGCTTTCTTT.